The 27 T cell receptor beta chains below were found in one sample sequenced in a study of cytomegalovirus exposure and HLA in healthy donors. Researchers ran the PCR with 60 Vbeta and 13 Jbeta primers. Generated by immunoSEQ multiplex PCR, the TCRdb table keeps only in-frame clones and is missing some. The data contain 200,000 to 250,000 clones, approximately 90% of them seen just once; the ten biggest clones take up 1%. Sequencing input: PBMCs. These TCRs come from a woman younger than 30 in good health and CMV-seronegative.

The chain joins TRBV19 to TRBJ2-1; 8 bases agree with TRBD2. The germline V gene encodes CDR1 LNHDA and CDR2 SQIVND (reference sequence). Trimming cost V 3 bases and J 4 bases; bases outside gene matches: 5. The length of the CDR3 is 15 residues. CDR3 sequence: CASSIATSEYNEQFF. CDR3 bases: TGTGCCAGTAGTATTGCGACTAGCGAATACAATGAGCAGTTCTTC. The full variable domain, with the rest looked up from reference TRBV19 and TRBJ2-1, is DGGITQSPKYLFRKEGQNVTLSCEQNLNHDAMYWYRQDPGQGLRLIYYSQIVNDFQKGDIAEGYSVSREKKESFPLTVTSAQKNPTAFYLCASSIATSEYNEQFFGPGTRLTVL.

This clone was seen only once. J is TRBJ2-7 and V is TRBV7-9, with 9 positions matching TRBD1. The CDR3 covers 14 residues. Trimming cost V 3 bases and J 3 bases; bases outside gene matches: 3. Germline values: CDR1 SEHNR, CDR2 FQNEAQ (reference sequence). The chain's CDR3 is CASSFPGQGYEQYF. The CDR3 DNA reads TGTGCCAGCAGCTTTCCGGGACAGGGCTACGAGCAGTACTTC. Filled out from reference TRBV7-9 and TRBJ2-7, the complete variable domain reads DTGVSQNPRHKITKRGQNVTFRCDPISEHNRLYWYRQTLGQGPEFLTYFQNEAQLEKSRLLSDRFSAERPKGSFSTLEIQRTEQGDSAMYLCASSFPGQGYEQYFGPGTRLTVT.

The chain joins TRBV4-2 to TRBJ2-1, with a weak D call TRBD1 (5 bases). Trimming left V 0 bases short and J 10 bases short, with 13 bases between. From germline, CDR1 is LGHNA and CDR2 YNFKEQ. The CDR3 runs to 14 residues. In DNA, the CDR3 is TGTGCCAGCAGCCAAGATTTAGGGGTTTGGGAGCAGTTCTTC. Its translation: CASSQDLGVWEQFF.

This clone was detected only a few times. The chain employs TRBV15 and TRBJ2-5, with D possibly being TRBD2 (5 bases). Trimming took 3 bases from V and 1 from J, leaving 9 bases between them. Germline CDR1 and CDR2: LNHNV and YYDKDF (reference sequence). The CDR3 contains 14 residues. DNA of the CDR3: TGTGCCACCAGCAGGGGAGAGCTCCAAGAGACCCAGTACTTC. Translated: CATSRGELQETQYF. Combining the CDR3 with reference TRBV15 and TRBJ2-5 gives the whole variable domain DAMVIQNPRYQVTQFGKPVTLSCSQTLNHNVMYWYQQKSSQAPKLLFHYYDKDFNNEADTPDNFQSRRPNTSFCFLDIRSPGLGDTAMYLCATSRGELQETQYFGPGTRLLVL.

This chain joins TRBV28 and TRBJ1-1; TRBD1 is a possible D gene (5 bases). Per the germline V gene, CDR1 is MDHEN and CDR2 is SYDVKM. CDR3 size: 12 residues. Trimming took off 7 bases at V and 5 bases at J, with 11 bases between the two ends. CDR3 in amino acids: CASKSRGTEAFF. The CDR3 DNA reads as TGTGCCAGCAAGAGCCGGGGGACTGAAGCTTTCTTT.

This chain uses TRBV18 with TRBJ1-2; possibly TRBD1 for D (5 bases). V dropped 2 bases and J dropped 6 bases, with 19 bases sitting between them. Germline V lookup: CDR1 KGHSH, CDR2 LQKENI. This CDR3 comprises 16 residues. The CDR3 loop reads CASSPVLRGGADGYTF. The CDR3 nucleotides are TGTGCCAGCTCACCAGTTCTTAGGGGAGGAGCGGATGGCTACACCTTC.

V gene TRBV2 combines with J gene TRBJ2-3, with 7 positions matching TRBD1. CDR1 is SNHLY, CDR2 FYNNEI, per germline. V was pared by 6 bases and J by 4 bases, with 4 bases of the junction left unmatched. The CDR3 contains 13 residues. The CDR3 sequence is CASRTQGADTQYF. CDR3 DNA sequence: TGTGCCAGCAGGACCCAGGGGGCAGATACGCAGTATTTT. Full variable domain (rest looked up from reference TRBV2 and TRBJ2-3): EPEVTQTPSHQVTQMGQEVILRCVPISNHLYFYWYRQILGQKVEFLVSFYNNEISEKSEIFDDQFSVERPDGSNFTLKIRSTKLEDSAMYFCASRTQGADTQYFGPGTRLTVL.

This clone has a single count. The CDR3 coding sequence is TGCGCCAGCAGCTTGGGAGGGGGCCAACCCCTCCACTTT. Amino acids: CASSLGGGQPLHF. This sequence joins TRBV5-1 and TRBJ1-6; 7 bases align to TRBD1. Germline CDR1 reads SGHRS; CDR2 reads YFSETQ. With 0 bases clipped from V and 12 bases from J, the junction kept 3 bases outside the gene matches. The CDR3 loop spans 13 amino acids.

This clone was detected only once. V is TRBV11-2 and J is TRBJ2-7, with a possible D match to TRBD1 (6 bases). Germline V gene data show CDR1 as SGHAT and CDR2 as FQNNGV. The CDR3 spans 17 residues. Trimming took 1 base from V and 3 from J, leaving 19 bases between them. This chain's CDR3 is CASSLGLTWGQSYEQYF. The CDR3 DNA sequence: TGTGCCAGCAGCTTAGGATTGACGTGGGGACAAAGCTACGAGCAGTACTTC.

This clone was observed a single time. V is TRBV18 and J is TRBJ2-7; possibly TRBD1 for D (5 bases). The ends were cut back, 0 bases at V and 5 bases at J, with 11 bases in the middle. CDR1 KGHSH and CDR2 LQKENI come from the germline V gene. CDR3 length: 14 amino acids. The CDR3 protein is CASSPPLKGNEQYF. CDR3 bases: TGTGCCAGCTCACCACCTCTTAAGGGGAACGAGCAGTACTTC. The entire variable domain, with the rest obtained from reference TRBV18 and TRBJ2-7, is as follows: NAGVMQNPRHLVRRRGQEARLRCSPMKGHSHVYWYRQLPEEGLKFMVYLQKENIIDESGMPKERFSAEFPKEGPSILRIQQVVRGDSAAYFCASSPPLKGNEQYFGPGTRLTVT.

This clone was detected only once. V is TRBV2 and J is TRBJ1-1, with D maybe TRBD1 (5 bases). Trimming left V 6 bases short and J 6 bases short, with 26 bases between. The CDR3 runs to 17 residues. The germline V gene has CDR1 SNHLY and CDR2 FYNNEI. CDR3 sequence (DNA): TGTGCCAGCAGAAGCAAGCGGGACGGAATGTCTTCCCCTGAAGCTTTCTTT. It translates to CASRSKRDGMSSPEAFF.

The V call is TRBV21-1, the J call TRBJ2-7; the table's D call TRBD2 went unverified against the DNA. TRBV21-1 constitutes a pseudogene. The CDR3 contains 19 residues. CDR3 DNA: TGTGCCAGCAGCAAAGTTAGAAGACGGACTAGAGGAGGCCGGGGCGAGCAGTACTTC. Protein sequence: CASSKVRRRTRGGRGEQYF.

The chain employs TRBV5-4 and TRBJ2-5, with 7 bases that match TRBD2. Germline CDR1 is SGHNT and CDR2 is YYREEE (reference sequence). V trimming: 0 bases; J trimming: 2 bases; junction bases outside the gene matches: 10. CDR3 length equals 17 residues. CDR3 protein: CASSLALGGWAQETQYF. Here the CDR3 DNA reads TGTGCCAGCAGCTTGGCCTTGGGGGGGTGGGCGCAAGAGACCCAGTACTTC.

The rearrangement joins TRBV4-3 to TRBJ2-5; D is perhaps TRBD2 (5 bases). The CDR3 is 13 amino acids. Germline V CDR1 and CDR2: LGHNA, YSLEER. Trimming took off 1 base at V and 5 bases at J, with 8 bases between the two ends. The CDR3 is CASSQGRGETQYF. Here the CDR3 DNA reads TGCGCCAGCAGCCAAGGGCGCGGGGAGACCCAGTACTTC.

The CDR3 DNA follows: TGTGCCAGCAGTTTTCTGACAGGGGCCTACGAGCAGTACTTC. This encodes CASSFLTGAYEQYF. The chain joins TRBV6-5 to TRBJ2-7; 8 bases are a match to TRBD1. The CDR3 runs 14 residues. The ends lost 4 bases at V and 2 bases at J; junction bases unmatched: 4. CDR1 is MNHEY, CDR2 SVGAGI, per germline.

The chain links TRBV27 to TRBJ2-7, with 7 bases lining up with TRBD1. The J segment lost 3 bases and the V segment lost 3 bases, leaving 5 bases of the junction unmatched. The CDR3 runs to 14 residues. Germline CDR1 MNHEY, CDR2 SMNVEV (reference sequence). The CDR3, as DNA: TGTGCCAGCAGTTTTCTAGCAGGGGGCTACGAGCAGTACTTC. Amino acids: CASSFLAGGYEQYF.

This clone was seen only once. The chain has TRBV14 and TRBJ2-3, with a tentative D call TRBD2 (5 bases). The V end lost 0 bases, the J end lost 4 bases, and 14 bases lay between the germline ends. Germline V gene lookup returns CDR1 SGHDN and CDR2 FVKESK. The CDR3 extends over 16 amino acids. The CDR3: CASSQEWTVSPDTQYF. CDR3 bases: TGTGCCAGCAGCCAAGAGTGGACTGTGTCCCCAGATACGCAGTATTTT.

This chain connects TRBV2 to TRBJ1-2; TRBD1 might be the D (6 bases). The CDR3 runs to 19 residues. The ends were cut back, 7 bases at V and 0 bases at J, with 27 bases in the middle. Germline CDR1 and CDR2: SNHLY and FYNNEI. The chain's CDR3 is CASIPVTTGTYLANYGYTF. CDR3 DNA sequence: TGTGCCAGCATCCCCGTCACCACAGGGACATACTTAGCTAACTATGGCTACACCTTC.

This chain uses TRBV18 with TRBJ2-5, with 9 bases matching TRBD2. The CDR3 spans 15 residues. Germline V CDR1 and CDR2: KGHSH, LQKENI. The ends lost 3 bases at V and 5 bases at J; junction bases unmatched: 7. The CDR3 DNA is TGTGCCAGCTCACCGGCTAGCGGGGCCTGGGAGACCCAGTACTTC. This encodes CASSPASGAWETQYF.

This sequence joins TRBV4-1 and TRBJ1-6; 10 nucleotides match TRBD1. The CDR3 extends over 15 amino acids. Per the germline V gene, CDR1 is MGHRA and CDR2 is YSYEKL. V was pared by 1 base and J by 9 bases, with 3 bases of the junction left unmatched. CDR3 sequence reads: CASSQGTGGSSPLHF. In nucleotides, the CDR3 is TGCGCCAGCAGCCAAGGGACAGGGGGGAGTTCACCCCTCCACTTT.

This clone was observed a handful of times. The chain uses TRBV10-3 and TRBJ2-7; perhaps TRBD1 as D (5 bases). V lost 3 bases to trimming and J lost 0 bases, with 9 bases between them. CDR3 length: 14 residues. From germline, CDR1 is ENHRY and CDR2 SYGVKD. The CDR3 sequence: CAISDLTVSYEQYF. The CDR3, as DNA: TGTGCCATCAGTGATCTGACAGTCTCCTACGAGCAGTACTTC.

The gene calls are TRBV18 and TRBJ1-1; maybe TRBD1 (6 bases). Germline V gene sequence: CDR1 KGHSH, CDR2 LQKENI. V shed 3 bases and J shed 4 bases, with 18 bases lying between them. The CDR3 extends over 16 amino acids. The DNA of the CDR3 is TGTGCCAGCTCACCCTTACAGGGTTTGGATAGCACTGAAGCTTTCTTT. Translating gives CASSPLQGLDSTEAFF.

The CDR3 sequence: CASSTSPGTSGKYNEQFF. Written as DNA, the CDR3 is TGTGCCAGCAGTACCTCCCCCGGGACTAGCGGGAAATACAATGAGCAGTTCTTC. V usage is TRBV27 and J usage is TRBJ2-1, with 13 bases identical to TRBD2. The junction had 11 bases not matched to a gene; V was cut back by 5 bases and J by 4 bases. The CDR3 extends over 18 amino acids. Germline values: CDR1 MNHEY, CDR2 SMNVEV (reference sequence).

The CDR3 sequence: CSVAGDEVYTF. The CDR3 bases are TGCAGCGTTGCAGGGGATGAAGTCTACACCTTC. The chain recombines TRBV29-1 with TRBJ1-2; tentatively, D is TRBD1 (6 bases). Per germline, CDR1 SQVTM and CDR2 ANQGSEA. The CDR3 is 11 amino acids. The V end was cut by 4 bases, the J end by 10 bases, with 13 bases between. Supplemented by reference TRBV29-1 and TRBJ1-2, the full variable domain reads SAVISQKPSRDICQRGTSLTIQCQVDSQVTMMFWYRQQPGQSLTLIATANQGSEATYESGFVIDKFPISRPNLTFSTLTVSNMSPEDSSIYLCSVAGDEVYTFGSGTRLTVV.

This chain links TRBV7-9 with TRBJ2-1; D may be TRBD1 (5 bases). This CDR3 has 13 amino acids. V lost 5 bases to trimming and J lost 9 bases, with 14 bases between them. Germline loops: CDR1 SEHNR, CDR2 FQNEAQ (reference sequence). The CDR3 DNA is TGTGCCAGCAGCACACAGGCGGACGGTGAGCAGTTCTTC. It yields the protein CASSTQADGEQFF.

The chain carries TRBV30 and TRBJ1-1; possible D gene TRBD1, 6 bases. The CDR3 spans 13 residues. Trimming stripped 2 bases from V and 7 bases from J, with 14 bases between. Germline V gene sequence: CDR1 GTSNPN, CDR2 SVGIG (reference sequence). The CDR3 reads CAWSLGGYGEAFF. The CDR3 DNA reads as TGTGCCTGGAGTCTAGGGGGATACGGTGAAGCTTTCTTT.

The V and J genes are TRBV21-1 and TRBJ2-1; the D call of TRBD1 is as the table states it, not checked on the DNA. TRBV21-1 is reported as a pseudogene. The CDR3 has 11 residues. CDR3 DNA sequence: TGTCCTCCTACAGGGAAATTTGAGCAGTTCTTC. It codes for CPPTGKFEQFF.